This is a list of T cell receptor beta chains from one sample in a study of shared clonotypes between healthy human individuals. Only in-frame clones appear in the TCRdb table, and some are missing; sequencing was by immunoSEQ multiplex PCR. In the table there are approximately 590,000 clones, less than 97% of which are singletons. The specimen sequenced was naive CD8+ T cells sorted from blood. The receptor source for this set is a woman aged 30 to 39 in good health. CDR3s include the opening cysteine and the closing phenylalanine or tryptophan. A D gene is named only where the DNA matches it firmly. Rows may omit the clone size; those that give it use once, few, many or a size class.

D gene,V gene,J gene,clone size,CDR3 protein,CDR3 DNA
-,TRBV5-6,TRBJ2-7,-,CASSLAGAEQYF,TGTGCCAGCAGCTTGGCAGGGGCCGAGCAGTACTTC
TRBD1,TRBV6-1,TRBJ1-5,-,CASSEFLSDRVRNQPQHF,TGTGCCAGCAGTGAATTTCTTTCGGACAGGGTGAGAAATCAGCCCCAGCATTTT
-,TRBV25-1,TRBJ2-7,-,CASSGRPGSDYEQYF,TGTGCCAGCAGTGGGCGACCAGGGTCTGACTACGAGCAGTACTTC
-,TRBV6-1,TRBJ1-3,-,CASSEGNTIYF,TGTGCCAGCAGTGAGGGAAACACCATATATTTT
-,TRBV14,TRBJ2-3,-,CASSQVRGDTQYF,TGTGCCAGCAGCCAAGTAAGGGGGGATACGCAGTATTTT
-,TRBV30,TRBJ2-7,once,CAWRNLGDYEQYF,TGTGCCTGGAGAAACCTGGGGGACTACGAGCAGTACTTC
-,TRBV5-6,TRBJ2-6,-,CASSFRAGLGANVLTF,TGTGCCAGCAGCTTTAGAGCTGGCCTTGGGGCCAACGTCCTGACTTTC
-,TRBV5-1,TRBJ1-3,-,CASSLDYGDSGNTIYF,TGCGCCAGCAGCTTGGATTACGGGGATAGTGGAAACACCATATATTTT
-,TRBV7-3,TRBJ2-7,-,CASSLGIVSYEQYF,TGTGCCAGCAGCTTAGGTATCGTATCCTACGAGCAGTACTTC
TRBD2,TRBV5-5,TRBJ2-7,once,CASSPSGTLYEQYF,TGTGCCAGCAGCCCTAGCGGGACCCTCTACGAGCAGTACTTC
TRBD1,TRBV28,TRBJ2-7,-,CASSLSGTVHYEQYF,TGTGCCAGCAGTTTATCCGGGACAGTCCACTACGAGCAGTACTTC
TRBD2,TRBV7-9,TRBJ2-5,-,CASSLTSGATGAQETQYF,TGTGCCAGCAGCCTGACTAGCGGGGCTACCGGGGCCCAAGAGACCCAGTACTTC
TRBD2,TRBV19,TRBJ2-7,-,CASSWTSASYEQYF,TGTGCCAGTAGTTGGACTAGCGCCTCCTACGAGCAGTACTTC
TRBD2,TRBV2,TRBJ2-1,-,CASSEGGEGQGEQFF,TGTGCCAGCAGTGAAGGGGGGGAGGGCCAAGGTGAGCAGTTCTTC
TRBD1,TRBV19,TRBJ2-3,-,CASSTAPGQGYTDTQYF,TGTGCCAGTAGTACCGCGCCTGGACAGGGTTACACAGATACGCAGTATTTT
-,TRBV29-1,TRBJ1-1,few,CSVDVGNTEAFF,TGCAGCGTTGACGTTGGGAACACTGAAGCTTTCTTT
TRBD1,TRBV7-9,TRBJ1-2,-,CASESGTGYGYTF,TGTGCCAGCGAATCCGGGACAGGTTATGGCTACACCTTC
-,TRBV25-1,TRBJ2-3,-,CASSESVADTQYF,TGTGCCAGCAGTGAATCGGTGGCAGATACGCAGTATTTT
-,TRBV6-1,TRBJ1-2,-,CATSKGDNYGYTF,TGTGCCACTTCGAAGGGCGATAACTATGGCTACACCTTC
-,TRBV19,TRBJ2-5,-,CASSTQATQYF,TGTGCCAGTAGTACTCAGGCGACCCAGTACTTC
TRBD1,TRBV7-9,TRBJ2-7,few,CASSLEPTGFDEQYF,TGTGCCAGCAGCTTAGAACCGACAGGGTTCGACGAGCAGTACTTC
TRBD1,TRBV27,TRBJ1-1,few,CASRGTVNTEAFF,TGTGCCAGCAGAGGGACAGTGAACACTGAAGCTTTCTTT
-,TRBV7-6,TRBJ2-1,-,CASSINRGGEQFF,TGTGCCAGCAGCATAAACAGGGGGGGTGAGCAGTTCTTC
TRBD1,TRBV5-8,TRBJ1-3,-,CASSLGTRGHGNTIYF,TGTGCCAGCAGCTTGGGGACGAGGGGGCATGGAAACACCATATATTTT
-,TRBV19,TRBJ1-1,-,CASSIDGGSKNTEAFF,TGTGCCAGTAGTATAGACGGCGGATCAAAGAACACTGAAGCTTTCTTT
-,TRBV29-1,TRBJ2-1,-,CSVDPVRGLADEQFF,TGCAGCGTCGACCCCGTTCGGGGGCTGGCCGATGAGCAGTTCTTC
TRBD1,TRBV6-1,TRBJ2-7,-,CASSWTGEQYF,TGTGCCAGCAGTTGGACAGGCGAGCAGTACTTC
TRBD2,TRBV5-4,TRBJ2-7,-,CASSYDLAGGIRVYEQYF,TGTGCCAGCAGCTACGACTTAGCGGGAGGAATTAGGGTATACGAGCAGTACTTC
TRBD1,TRBV6-1,TRBJ1-2,-,CASSRTGYGYTF,TGTGCCAGCAGCCGGACAGGGTACGGCTACACCTTC